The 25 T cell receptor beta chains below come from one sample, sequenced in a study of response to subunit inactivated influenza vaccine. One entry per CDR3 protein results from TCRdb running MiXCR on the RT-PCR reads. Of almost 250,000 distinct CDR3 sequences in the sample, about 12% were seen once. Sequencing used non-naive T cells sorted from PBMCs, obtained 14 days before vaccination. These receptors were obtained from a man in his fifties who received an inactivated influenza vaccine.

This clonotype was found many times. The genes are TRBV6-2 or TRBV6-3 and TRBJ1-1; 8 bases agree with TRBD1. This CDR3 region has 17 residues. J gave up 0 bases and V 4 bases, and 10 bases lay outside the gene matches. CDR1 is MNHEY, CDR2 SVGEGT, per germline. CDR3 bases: TGTGCCAGCAGTTTCGGACAGGGTATAAGCGTGAACACTGAAGCTTTCTTT. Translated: CASSFGQGISVNTEAFF.

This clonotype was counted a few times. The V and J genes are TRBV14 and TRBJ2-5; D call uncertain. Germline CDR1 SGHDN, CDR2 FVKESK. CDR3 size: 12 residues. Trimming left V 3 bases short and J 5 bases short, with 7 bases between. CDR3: CASSQFRETQYF. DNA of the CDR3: TGTGCCAGCAGCCAGTTCAGGGAGACCCAGTACTTC.

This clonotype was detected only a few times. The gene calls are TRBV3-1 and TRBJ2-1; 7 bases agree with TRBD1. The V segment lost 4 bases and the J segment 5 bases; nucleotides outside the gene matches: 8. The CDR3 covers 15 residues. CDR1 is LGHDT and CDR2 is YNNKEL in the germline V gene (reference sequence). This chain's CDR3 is CASSRWTGPNNEQFF. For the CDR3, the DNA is TGTGCCAGCAGCCGATGGACAGGCCCAAACAATGAGCAGTTCTTC.

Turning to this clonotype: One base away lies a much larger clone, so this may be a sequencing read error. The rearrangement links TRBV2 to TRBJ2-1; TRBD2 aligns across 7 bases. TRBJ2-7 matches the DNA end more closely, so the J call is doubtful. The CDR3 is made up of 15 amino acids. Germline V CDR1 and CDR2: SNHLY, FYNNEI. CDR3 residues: CASSPRRESYNEQYF. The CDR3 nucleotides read TGTGCCAGCAGCCCCCGGCGGGAGTCCTACAATGAGCAGTACTTC.

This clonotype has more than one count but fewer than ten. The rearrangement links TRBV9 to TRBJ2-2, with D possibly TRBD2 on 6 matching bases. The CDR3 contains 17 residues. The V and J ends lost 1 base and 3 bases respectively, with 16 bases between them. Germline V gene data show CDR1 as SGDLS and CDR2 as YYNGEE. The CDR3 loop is CASSVISGGTYTGELFF. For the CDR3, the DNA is TGTGCCAGCAGCGTAATTTCGGGCGGGACTTACACCGGGGAGCTGTTTTTT.

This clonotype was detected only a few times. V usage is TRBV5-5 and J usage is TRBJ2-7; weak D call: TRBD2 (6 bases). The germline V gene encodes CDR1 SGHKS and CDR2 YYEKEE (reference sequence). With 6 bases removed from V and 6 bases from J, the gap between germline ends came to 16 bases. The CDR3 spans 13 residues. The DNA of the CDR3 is TGTGCCAGCATGGTTCGGGGAGCGGGCGAGCAGTACTTC. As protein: CASMVRGAGEQYF. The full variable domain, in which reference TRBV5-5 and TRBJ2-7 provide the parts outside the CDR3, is DAGVTQSPTHLIKTRGQQVTLRCSPISGHKSVSWYQQVLGQGPQFIFQYYEKEERGRGNFPDRFSARQFPNYSSELNVNALLLGDSALYLCASMVRGAGEQYFGPGTRLTVT.

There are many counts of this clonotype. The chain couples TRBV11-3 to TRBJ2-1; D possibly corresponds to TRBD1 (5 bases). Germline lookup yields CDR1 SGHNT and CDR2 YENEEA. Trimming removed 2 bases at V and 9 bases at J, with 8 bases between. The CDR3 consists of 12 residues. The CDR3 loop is CASSLTGSEQFF. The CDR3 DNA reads TGTGCCAGCAGCTTAACAGGCAGTGAGCAGTTCTTC.

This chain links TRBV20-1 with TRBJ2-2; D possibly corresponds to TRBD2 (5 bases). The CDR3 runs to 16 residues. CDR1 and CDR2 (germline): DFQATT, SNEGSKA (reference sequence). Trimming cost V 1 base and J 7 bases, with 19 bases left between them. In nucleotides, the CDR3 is TGCAGTGCTAGAGGTACCGGGGTTGACGGTGGCGGGGAGCTGTTTTTT. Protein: CSARGTGVDGGGELFF.

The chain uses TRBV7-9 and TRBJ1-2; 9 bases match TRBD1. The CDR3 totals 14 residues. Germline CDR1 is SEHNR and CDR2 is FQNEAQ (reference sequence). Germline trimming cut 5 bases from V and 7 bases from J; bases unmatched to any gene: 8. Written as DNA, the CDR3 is TGTGCCAGCAGCCTAATAACACAGGGGGCTGGCTACACCTTC. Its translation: CASSLITQGAGYTF.

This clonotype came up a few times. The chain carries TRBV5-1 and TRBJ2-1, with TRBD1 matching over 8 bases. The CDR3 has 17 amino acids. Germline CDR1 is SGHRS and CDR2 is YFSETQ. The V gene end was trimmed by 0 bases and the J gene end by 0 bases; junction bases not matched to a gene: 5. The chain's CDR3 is CASSLGGQVSSYNEQFF. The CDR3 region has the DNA TGCGCCAGCAGCTTGGGGGGACAGGTCAGCTCCTACAATGAGCAGTTCTTC.

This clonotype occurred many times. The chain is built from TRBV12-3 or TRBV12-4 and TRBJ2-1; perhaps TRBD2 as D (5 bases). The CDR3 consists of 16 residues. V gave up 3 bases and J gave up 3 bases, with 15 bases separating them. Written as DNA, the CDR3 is TGTGCCAGCAGTTTCTTCGGTCCGGGGAGCTACAATGAGCAGTTCTTC. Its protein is CASSFFGPGSYNEQFF.

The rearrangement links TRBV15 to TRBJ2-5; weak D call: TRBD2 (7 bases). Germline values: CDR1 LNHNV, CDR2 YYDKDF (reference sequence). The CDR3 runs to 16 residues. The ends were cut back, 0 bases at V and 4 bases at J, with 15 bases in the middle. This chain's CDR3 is CATSRDPGGGGETQYF. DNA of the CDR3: TGTGCCACCAGCAGAGATCCGGGGGGCGGAGGAGAGACCCAGTACTTC.

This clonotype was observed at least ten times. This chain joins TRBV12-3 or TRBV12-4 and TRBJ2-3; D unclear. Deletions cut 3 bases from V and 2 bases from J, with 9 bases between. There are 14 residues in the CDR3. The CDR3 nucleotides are TGTGCCAGCAGTTTCAGCCTAAACACAGATACGCAGTATTTT. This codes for CASSFSLNTDTQYF.

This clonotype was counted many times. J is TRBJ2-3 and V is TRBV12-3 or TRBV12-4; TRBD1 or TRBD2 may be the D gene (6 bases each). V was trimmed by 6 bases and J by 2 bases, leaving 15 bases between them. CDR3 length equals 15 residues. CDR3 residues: CASSRRGGYTDTQYF. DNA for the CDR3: TGTGCCAGCAGCCGCCGAGGGGGGTACACAGATACGCAGTATTTT.

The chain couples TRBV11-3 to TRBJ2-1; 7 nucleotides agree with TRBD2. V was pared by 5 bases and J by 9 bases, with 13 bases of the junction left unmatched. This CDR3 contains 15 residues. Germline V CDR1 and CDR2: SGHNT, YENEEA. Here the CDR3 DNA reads TGTGCCAGCAGCCTGGACGCGGGGAGGGGCGGTGAGCAGTTCTTC. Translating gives CASSLDAGRGGEQFF.

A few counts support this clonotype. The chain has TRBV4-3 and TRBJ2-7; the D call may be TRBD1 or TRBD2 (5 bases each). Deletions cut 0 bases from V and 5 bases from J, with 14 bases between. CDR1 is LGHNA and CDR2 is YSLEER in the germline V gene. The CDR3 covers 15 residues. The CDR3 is CASSQEAGRVHEQYF. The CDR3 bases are TGCGCCAGCAGCCAAGAAGCAGGGCGGGTCCACGAGCAGTACTTC.

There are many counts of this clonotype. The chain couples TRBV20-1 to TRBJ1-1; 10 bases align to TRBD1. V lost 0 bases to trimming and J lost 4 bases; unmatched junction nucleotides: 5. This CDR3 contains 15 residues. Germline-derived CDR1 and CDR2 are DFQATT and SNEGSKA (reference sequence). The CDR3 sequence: CSARDPGTGVTEAFF. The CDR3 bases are TGCAGTGCTAGAGATCCTGGGACAGGGGTCACTGAAGCTTTCTTT.

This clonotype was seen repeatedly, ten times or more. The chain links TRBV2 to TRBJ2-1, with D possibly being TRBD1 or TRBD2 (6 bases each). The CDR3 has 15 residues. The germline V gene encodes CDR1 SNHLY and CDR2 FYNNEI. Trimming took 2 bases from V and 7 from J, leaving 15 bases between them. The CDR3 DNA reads TGTGCCAGCAGTGAAATGGGGGGCAGTAAGAATGAGCAGTTCTTC. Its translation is CASSEMGGSKNEQFF.

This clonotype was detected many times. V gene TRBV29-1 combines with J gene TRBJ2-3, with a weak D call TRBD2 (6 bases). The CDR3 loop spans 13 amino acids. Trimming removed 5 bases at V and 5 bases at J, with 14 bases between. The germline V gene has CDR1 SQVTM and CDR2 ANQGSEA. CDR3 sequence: CSVRAGAGDTQYF. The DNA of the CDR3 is TGCAGCGTTAGGGCTGGAGCGGGAGATACGCAGTATTTT.

The CDR3 loop reads CASSLDGWGTGYEQYF. CDR3 DNA sequence: TGTGCCAGCAGCTTAGATGGGTGGGGGACAGGGTATGAGCAGTACTTC. The chain recombines TRBV11-2 with TRBJ2-7, with 9 bases matching TRBD1. The V gene's germline CDR1 is SGHAT and CDR2 FQNNGV. With V trimmed by 0 bases and J by 7 bases, 10 bases remained unmatched. CDR3 size: 16 residues. The whole variable domain, filled in from reference TRBV11-2 and TRBJ2-7, reads EAGVAQSPRYKIIEKRQSVAFWCNPISGHATLYWYQQILGQGPKLLIQFQNNGVVDDSQLPKDRFSAERLKGVDSTLKIQPAKLEDSAVYLCASSLDGWGTGYEQYFGPGTRLTVT.

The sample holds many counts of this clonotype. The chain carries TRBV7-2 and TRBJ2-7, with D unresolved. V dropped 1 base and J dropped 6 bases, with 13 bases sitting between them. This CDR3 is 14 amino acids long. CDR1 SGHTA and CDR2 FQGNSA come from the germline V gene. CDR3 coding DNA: TGTGCCAGCAGCTTAGACCTGAATAGGGCCGAGCAGTACTTC. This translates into CASSLDLNRAEQYF.

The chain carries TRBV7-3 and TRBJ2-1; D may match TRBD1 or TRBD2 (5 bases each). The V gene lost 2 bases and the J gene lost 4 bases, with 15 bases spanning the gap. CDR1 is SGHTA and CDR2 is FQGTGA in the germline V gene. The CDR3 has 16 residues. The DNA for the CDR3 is TGTGCCAGCAGCTTAGGGGCGCGAGGGCCTTACAATGAGCAGTTCTTC. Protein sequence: CASSLGARGPYNEQFF.

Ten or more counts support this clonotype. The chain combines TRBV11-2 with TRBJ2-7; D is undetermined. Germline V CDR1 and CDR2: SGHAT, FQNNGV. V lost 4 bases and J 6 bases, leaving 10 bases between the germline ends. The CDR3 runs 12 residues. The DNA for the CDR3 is TGTGCCAGCAGCTCGGTATTGCTCGAGCAGTACTTC. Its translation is CASSSVLLEQYF.

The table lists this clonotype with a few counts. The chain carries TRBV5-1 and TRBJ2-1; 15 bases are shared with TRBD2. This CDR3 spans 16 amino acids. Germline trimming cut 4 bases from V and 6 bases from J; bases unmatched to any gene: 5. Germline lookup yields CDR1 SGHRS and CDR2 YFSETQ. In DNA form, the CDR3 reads TGCGCCAGCAGCCCCGGGACTAGCGGGAGGTCCAATGAGCAGTTCTTC. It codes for CASSPGTSGRSNEQFF.

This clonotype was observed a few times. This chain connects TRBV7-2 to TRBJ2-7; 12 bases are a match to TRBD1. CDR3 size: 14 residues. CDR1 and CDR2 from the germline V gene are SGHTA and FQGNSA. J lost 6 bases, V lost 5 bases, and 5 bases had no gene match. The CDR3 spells CASSLRGQGAEQYF. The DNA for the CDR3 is TGTGCCAGCAGCCTTCGGGGACAGGGGGCCGAGCAGTACTTC.